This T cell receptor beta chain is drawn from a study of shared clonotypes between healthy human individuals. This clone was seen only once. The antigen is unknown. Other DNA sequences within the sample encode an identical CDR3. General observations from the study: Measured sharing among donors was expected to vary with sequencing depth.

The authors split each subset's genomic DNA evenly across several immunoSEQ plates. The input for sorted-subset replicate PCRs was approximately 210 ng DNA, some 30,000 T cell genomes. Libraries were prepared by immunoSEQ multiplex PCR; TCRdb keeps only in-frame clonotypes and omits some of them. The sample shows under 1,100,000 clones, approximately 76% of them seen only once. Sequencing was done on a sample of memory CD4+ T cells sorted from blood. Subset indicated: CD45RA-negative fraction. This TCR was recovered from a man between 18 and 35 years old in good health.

The CDR3 here is CASSLGQFNEKLFF. The CDR3 DNA is TGTGCCAGCAGCCTAGGACAGTTTAATGAAAAACTGTTTTTT. The chain is built from TRBV5-4 and TRBJ1-4, with D tentatively TRBD1 (6 bases). Germline V lookup: CDR1 SGHNT, CDR2 YYREEE (reference sequence). V was clipped by 4 bases and J by 4 bases, with 11 bases between them. The CDR3 runs to 14 residues.